This T cell receptor (beta chain) was documented in a study of blood T cell repertoires in COVID-19. Clones were read by immunoSEQ multiplex PCR, and TCRdb kept only the in-frame ones, dropping some. Among roughly 56,000 clones, over 75% were seen once, and the ten largest hold under 8.5%. CDR3 length equals 15 residues. Germline lookup yields CDR1 LNHDA and CDR2 SQIVND (reference sequence). V dropped 4 bases and J dropped 3; count of bases not matched to a gene: 4. The rearrangement uses TRBV19 and TRBJ2-3, with 10 nucleotides matching TRBD2. The source material was peripheral blood. The source of this sequence is a man aged 45-65 years with active COVID-19. The CDR3 sequence is CASSTWTSGTDTQYF. DNA of the CDR3: TGTGCCAGTAGTACTTGGACTAGCGGAACAGATACGCAGTATTTT.